The rows below give T cell receptor beta chains drawn from one sample of a study of a mutant IDH1 vaccine in newly diagnosed glioma. These TCRs are of unknown antigen specificity. Clones were sequenced by immunoSEQ multiplex PCR, and TCRdb holds only the in-frame ones, with some missing. Among more than 20,000 clones listed, roughly 85% were seen once. The sample consisted of PBMCs, taken from a glioma patient whose treatment included an IDH1 peptide vaccine. These receptors were collected from a man aged 35 to 55 with glioma. Each CDR3 is given with its conserved first and last residue. Each record gives: J gene, V gene, CDR3 protein.

TRBJ2-3 | TRBV19 | CARNTSGRAQDTQYF
TRBJ2-7 | TRBV29-1 | CSVEGTAGWAENEQYF
TRBJ1-1 | TRBV6-1 | CASSARGSNTEAFF
TRBJ2-3 | TRBV4-1 | CASSQERGGWSGRIADTQYF
TRBJ2-1 | TRBV4-2 | CASSPGLAGWNEQFF
TRBJ1-2 | TRBV7-8 | CASSLSRWGASGYTF
TRBJ2-1 | TRBV6-5 | CASSYSISSGNEQFF
TRBJ2-1 | TRBV4-2 | CASSQDYWREGSYNEQFF
TRBJ2-6 | TRBV18 | CASSDRVDTGANVLTF
TRBJ2-3 | TRBV9 | CASSVEGSVTQYF
TRBJ2-5 | TRBV5-1 | CASTPGGVGQETQYF
TRBJ1-1 | TRBV27 | CASCRWTGSTVNTEAFF
TRBJ2-3 | TRBV5-4 | CASSLDGGLADTQYF
TRBJ2-5 | TRBV5-1 | CASSLGRLETQYF
TRBJ2-2 | TRBV6-1 | CASWARWDTGELFF
TRBJ1-2 | TRBV27 | CASRLDSRSYYGYTF
TRBJ2-1 | TRBV9 | CASSPDRDNEQFF
TRBJ1-1 | TRBV28 | CASRLFQAGTEAFF
TRBJ1-2 | TRBV7-2 | CASSLGLGNYGYTF
TRBJ1-3 | TRBV18 | CASSSLPDTGNTIYF